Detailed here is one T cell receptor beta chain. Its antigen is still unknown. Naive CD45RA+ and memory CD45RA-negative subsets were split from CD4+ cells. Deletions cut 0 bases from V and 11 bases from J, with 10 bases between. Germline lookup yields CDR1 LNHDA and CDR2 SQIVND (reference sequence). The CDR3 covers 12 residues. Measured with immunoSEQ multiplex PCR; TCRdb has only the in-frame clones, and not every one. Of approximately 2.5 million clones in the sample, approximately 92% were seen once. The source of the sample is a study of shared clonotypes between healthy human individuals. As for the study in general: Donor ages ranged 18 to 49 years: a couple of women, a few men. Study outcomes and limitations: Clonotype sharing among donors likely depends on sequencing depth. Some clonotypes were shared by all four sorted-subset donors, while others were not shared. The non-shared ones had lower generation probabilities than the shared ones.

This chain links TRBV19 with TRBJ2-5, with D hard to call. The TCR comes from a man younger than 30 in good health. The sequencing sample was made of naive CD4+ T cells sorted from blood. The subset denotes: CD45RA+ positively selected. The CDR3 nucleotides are TGTGCCAGTAGTATAGATCTCGGAAGGCAGTACTTC. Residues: CASSIDLGRQYF.